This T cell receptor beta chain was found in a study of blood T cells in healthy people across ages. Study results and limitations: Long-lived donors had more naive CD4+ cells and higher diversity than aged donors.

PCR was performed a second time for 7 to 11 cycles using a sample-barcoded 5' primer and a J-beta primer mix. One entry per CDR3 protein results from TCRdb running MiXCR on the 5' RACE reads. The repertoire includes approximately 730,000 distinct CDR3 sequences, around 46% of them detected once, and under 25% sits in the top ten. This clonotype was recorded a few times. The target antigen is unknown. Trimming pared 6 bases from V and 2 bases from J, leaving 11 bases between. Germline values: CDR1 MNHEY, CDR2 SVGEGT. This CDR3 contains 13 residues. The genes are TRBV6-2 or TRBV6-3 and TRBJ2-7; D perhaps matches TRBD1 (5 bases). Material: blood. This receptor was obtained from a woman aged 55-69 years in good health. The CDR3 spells CASSRPTAYEQYF. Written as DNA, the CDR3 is TGTGCCAGCAGCCGCCCGACAGCCTACGAGCAGTACTTC.